The 15 T cell receptor beta chains presented below share a single source sample, sequenced in a study of cytomegalovirus exposure and HLA in healthy donors. The PCR employed 60 Vbeta primers together with 13 Jbeta primers. Profiled with immunoSEQ multiplex PCR; TCRdb holds only in-frame clones, not every one. The sample carries 100,000 or so clones, about 81% recorded once. The sequenced sample consisted of PBMCs. All receptors derive from a man between 18 and 29 years old in good health and CMV-seronegative.

The chain links TRBV29-1 to TRBJ2-7; D remains unclear. Trimming took 1 base from V and 3 from J, leaving 4 bases between them. The CDR3 sequence is 11 residues long. CDR1 is SQVTM and CDR2 is ANQGSEA in the germline V gene. DNA for the CDR3: TGCAGCGTTGAAGGCTACTACGAGCAGTACTTC. Amino acid sequence: CSVEGYYEQYF.

The chain joins TRBV5-6 to TRBJ1-2, with TRBD1 identical over 10 bases. In germline, CDR1 is SGHDT, CDR2 YYEEEE. The CDR3 loop spans 15 amino acids. The V gene end was trimmed by 0 bases and the J gene end by 3 bases; junction bases not matched to a gene: 2. The CDR3 is CASSLVGTGDYGYTF. As DNA, the CDR3 is TGTGCCAGCAGCTTGGTTGGGACAGGGGACTATGGCTACACCTTC.

This chain joins TRBV14 and TRBJ2-7, with a tentative D call TRBD2 (5 bases). Trimming removed 4 bases from V and 2 bases from J, with 6 bases in between. The CDR3 spans 12 residues. CDR1 and CDR2 (germline): SGHDN, FVKESK. The CDR3 nucleotides read TGTGCCAGCAGCCGAGGGACCTACGAGCAGTACTTC. Amino acid sequence: CASSRGTYEQYF.

This clone was seen only a few times. The rearrangement uses TRBV5-4 and TRBJ2-5, with 7 positions matching TRBD1. The germline gives CDR1 SGHNT, CDR2 YYREEE (reference sequence). Trimming cost V 0 bases and J 2 bases; bases outside gene matches: 1. This CDR3 is 14 amino acids long. The CDR3 loop reads CASSLGDRQETQYF. CDR3 coding DNA: TGTGCCAGCAGCTTGGGGGACAGACAAGAGACCCAGTACTTC.

The genes are TRBV7-9 and TRBJ1-2; D gene uncertain. Trimming took off 7 bases at V and 4 bases at J, with 16 bases between the two ends. The V gene's germline CDR1 is SEHNR and CDR2 FQNEAQ (reference sequence). CDR3 length: 14 amino acids. The CDR3 is CASNGQSSFYGYTF. CDR3 DNA sequence: TGTGCCAGCAATGGGCAGTCATCCTTCTATGGCTACACCTTC. Combining the CDR3 with reference TRBV7-9 and TRBJ1-2 gives the whole variable domain DTGVSQNPRHKITKRGQNVTFRCDPISEHNRLYWYRQTLGQGPEFLTYFQNEAQLEKSRLLSDRFSAERPKGSFSTLEIQRTEQGDSAMYLCASNGQSSFYGYTFGSGTRLTVV.

The gene calls are TRBV29-1 and TRBJ2-5; tentative D call: TRBD2 (7 bases). This CDR3 region has 13 residues. The V end was cut by 3 bases, the J end by 2 bases, with 10 bases between. The V gene's germline CDR1 is SQVTM and CDR2 ANQGSEA. As DNA, the CDR3 is TGCAGCGTTGATGGGGGGGCTCAAGAGACCCAGTACTTC. As protein: CSVDGGAQETQYF.

The chain couples TRBV27 to TRBJ2-1; 8 bases match TRBD2. Unmatched junction bases numbered 22, after V lost 5 bases and J lost 7 bases. CDR3 length equals 19 residues. Germline assignment: CDR1 MNHEY and CDR2 SMNVEV (reference sequence). The DNA of the CDR3 is TGTGCCAGCAGTAACCGCCCACTAGCGGTCCGGAGGGAGGGGAATGAGCAGTTCTTC. It translates to CASSNRPLAVRREGNEQFF.

V is TRBV1 and J is TRBJ1-2. TRBV1 is a recognized pseudogene. This CDR3 is built from 16 residues. CDR3 sequence: CTSSQDRSGVADGYTF. Written as DNA, the CDR3 is TGCACCAGCAGCCAAGATCGGAGCGGGGTGGCAGATGGCTACACCTTC.

The chain recombines TRBV28 with TRBJ1-3; 8 bases match TRBD1. J gave up 0 bases and V 6 bases, and 7 bases lay outside the gene matches. The germline V gene has CDR1 MDHEN and CDR2 SYDVKM. CDR3 length equals 16 residues. The chain's CDR3 is CASRNSGQVSGNTIYF. The CDR3 DNA sequence: TGTGCCAGCAGGAACTCGGGACAGGTCTCTGGAAACACCATATATTTT.

The chain links TRBV7-8 to TRBJ2-7; 11 bases are shared with TRBD1. V lost 5 bases to trimming and J lost 5 bases; unmatched junction nucleotides: 8. The CDR3 sequence is 15 residues long. Germline lookup yields CDR1 SGHVS and CDR2 FQNEAQ. In DNA, the CDR3 is TGTGCCAGCAGCACTAGGACAGGGGGCTTCCACGAGCAGTACTTC. Its translation is CASSTRTGGFHEQYF.

J is TRBJ2-3 and V is TRBV5-1; 10 nucleotides align to TRBD2. The CDR3 spans 19 residues. Germline V gives CDR1 SGHRS, CDR2 YFSETQ. J lost 7 bases, V lost 4 bases, and 21 bases had no gene match. The CDR3 coding sequence is TGCGCCAGCAGCCCCCTCGGGTGGAGCGGGAGGGCGTTGGAGAATACGCAGTATTTT. Protein product: CASSPLGWSGRALENTQYF.

The CDR3 DNA reads TGTGCCAGCAGCGGGGGGAGCGAACGCTCCTACGAGCAGTACTTC. It codes for CASSGGSERSYEQYF. This sequence joins TRBV11-3 and TRBJ2-7; weak D call: TRBD2 (6 bases). The ends were cut back, 5 bases at V and 0 bases at J, with 14 bases in the middle. Germline V gene data show CDR1 as SGHNT and CDR2 as YENEEA. The CDR3 runs to 15 residues.

The chain carries TRBV6-5 and TRBJ2-7, with a weak D call TRBD2 (6 bases). Trimming took 0 bases from V and 2 from J, leaving 11 bases between them. The CDR3 covers 15 residues. Germline V gives CDR1 MNHEY, CDR2 SVGAGI. CDR3 sequence (DNA): TGTGCCAGCAGTTACTCATATAGCGGCACCTACGAGCAGTACTTC. It is translated as CASSYSYSGTYEQYF.

The chain combines TRBV9 with TRBJ2-7; 10 bases agree with TRBD2. There are 15 residues in the CDR3. V shed 3 bases, J shed 2 bases, and the junction held 5 bases outside the gene matches. Germline CDR1 reads SGDLS; CDR2 reads YYNGEE. CDR3 coding DNA: TGTGCCAGCAGCGCGACTAGCGGGCAACCCTACGAGCAGTACTTC. It encodes CASSATSGQPYEQYF.

This chain joins TRBV29-1 and TRBJ2-1, with TRBD1 matching 9 bases. The CDR3 runs to 14 residues. V shed 7 bases, J shed 7 bases, and the junction held 11 bases outside the gene matches. Germline V lookup: CDR1 SQVTM, CDR2 ANQGSEA. The CDR3 reads CSGGGTGRGNEQFF. In nucleotides, the CDR3 is TGCAGCGGGGGAGGGACAGGGCGGGGTAATGAGCAGTTCTTC.